This T cell receptor (beta chain) was recorded in a study of shared clonotypes between healthy human individuals. The repertoire was sequenced with immunoSEQ multiplex PCR; TCRdb's copy has only in-frame clones and lacks some. The sample lists about 2.4 million clones, 80% to 95% occurring once. Nashville, Tennessee was home to all donors, who were Caucasian adults. The CDR3 is made up of 14 amino acids. The germline gives CDR1 KGHSH, CDR2 LQKENI. Trimming stripped 5 bases from V and 4 bases from J, with 14 bases between. To note about this clone: Its specificity is unknown.

General study findings and limits: The small donor group covered limited genetic and exposure diversity.

The receptor was isolated from a man aged 18 to 30 in good health. Some clones in this sample may be carry-over from other donors' samples. Sequenced: naive CD4+ T cells from PBMCs. Subset: CD45RA+ positively selected. The chain links TRBV18 to TRBJ1-2; D is perhaps TRBD1 (6 bases). CDR3 nucleotide sequence: TGTGCCAGCTCAGCCGAACAGGGTCCCTATGGCTACACCTTC. Protein sequence: CASSAEQGPYGYTF.